This T cell receptor beta chain was recorded in a study of blood T cells in healthy people across ages. Germline lookup yields CDR1 MNHNS and CDR2 SASEGT. This CDR3 region has 16 residues. With respect to this clonotype: Mismatch with germline at one junction end may stem from a read error.

The use of a sample-barcoded 5' primer and a J-beta primer mix characterized a second PCR of roughly 7 to 11 cycles. TCRdb reprocessed the 5' RACE reads via MiXCR and lists one record per CDR3 protein. The sample consists of around 1.5 million distinct CDR3 sequences, roughly 40% of them appearing once. This TCR was sampled from a woman under 30 in good health. Sequenced input: blood. The rearrangement joins TRBV6-1 to TRBJ2-3; 10 positions agree with TRBD1. CDR3 loop: CASRKTGTGVTDTQYF. The CDR3 region has the DNA TGCGCCAGCAGGAAGACCGGGACAGGGGTTACAGATACGCAGTATTTT.